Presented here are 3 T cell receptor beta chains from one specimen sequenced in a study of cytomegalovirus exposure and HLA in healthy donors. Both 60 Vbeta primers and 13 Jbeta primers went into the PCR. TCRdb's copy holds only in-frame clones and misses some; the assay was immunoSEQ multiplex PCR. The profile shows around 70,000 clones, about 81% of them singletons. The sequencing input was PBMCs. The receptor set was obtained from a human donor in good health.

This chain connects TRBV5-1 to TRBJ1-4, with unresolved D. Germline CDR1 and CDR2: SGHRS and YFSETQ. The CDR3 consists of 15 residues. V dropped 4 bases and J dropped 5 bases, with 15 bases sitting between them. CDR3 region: CASSPTLASNEKLFF. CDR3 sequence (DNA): TGCGCCAGCAGCCCAACCCTGGCTTCCAATGAAAAACTGTTTTTT.

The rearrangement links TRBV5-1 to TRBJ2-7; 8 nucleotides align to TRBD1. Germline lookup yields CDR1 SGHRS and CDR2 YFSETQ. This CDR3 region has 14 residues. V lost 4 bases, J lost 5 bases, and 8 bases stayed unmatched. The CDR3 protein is CASSPQGAQDEQYF. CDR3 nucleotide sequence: TGCGCCAGCAGCCCGCAGGGGGCGCAGGACGAGCAGTACTTC.

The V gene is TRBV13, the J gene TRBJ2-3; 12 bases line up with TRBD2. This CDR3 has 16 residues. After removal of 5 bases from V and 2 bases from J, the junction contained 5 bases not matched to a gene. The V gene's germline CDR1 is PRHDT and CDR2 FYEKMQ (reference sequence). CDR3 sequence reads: CASSGLAGGVTDTQYF. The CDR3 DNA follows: TGTGCCAGCAGCGGGCTAGCGGGGGGGGTCACAGATACGCAGTATTTT. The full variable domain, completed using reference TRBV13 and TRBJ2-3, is AAGVIQSPRHLIKEKRETATLKCYPIPRHDTVYWYQQGPGQDPQFLISFYEKMQSDKGSIPDRFSAQQFSDYHSELNMSSLELGDSALYFCASSGLAGGVTDTQYFGPGTRLTVL.